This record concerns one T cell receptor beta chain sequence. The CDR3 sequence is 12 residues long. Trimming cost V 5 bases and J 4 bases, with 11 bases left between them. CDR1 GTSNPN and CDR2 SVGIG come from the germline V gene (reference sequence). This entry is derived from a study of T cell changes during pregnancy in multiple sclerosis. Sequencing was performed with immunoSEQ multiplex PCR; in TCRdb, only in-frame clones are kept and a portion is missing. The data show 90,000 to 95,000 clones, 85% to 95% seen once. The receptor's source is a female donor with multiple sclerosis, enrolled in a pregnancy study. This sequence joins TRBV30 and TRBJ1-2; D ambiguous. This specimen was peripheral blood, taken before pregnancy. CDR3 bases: TGTGCCTGGGCGCGAGGGTTCTATGGCTACACCTTC. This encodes CAWARGFYGYTF.